A single sample gave rise to the 2 T cell receptor beta chains below, sequenced in a study of T cell responses to AZD1222 COVID-19 vaccine. Generated by immunoSEQ multiplex PCR, the TCRdb table keeps only in-frame clones and is missing some. The sample shows 100,000 to 150,000 clones, 70% to 85% of them seen only once. The sequencing here drew on peripheral blood, taken 28 days after the second AZD1222 dose. Source of these receptors: an adult who received the AZD1222 COVID-19 vaccine.

V usage is TRBV28 and J usage is TRBJ2-7; tentative D call: TRBD2 (5 bases). CDR3 size: 12 residues. The germline V gene has CDR1 MDHEN and CDR2 SYDVKM. V lost 3 bases, J lost 6 bases, and 9 bases lay in between. DNA for the CDR3: TGTGCCAGCAGTTTCCTAGCCCTCGAGCAGTACTTC. It yields the protein CASSFLALEQYF.

This clone was found a few times. The V call is TRBV7-3, the J call TRBJ1-6; TRBD1 might be the D (5 bases). V was cut by 1 base and J by 7 bases, with 11 bases left in between. Germline values: CDR1 SGHTA, CDR2 FQGTGA. The CDR3 loop spans 15 amino acids. For the CDR3, the DNA is TGTGCCAGCAGCTTAAGAGCAGGGAGCAATTCACCCCTCCACTTT. This sequence encodes CASSLRAGSNSPLHF.